Listed below are T cell receptor beta chains from one sample, sequenced in a study of OX40 agonist ivuxolimab in advanced cancers. Sequencing was performed with immunoSEQ multiplex PCR; in TCRdb, only in-frame clones are kept and a portion is missing. The sample lists 52,000 or so clones, around nine tenths occurring once. The material sequenced was CD4+ or CD8+ T cells sorted from blood, taken in a trial of the OX40 agonist ivuxolimab. The source is an adult with an advanced solid tumor such as melanoma, head and neck, liver or kidney cancer. Each CDR3 is given with its conserved first and last residue. The D gene is left open where the match is weak. Expanded clones get a size class; other rows say once, few or many, or leave the size out.

len: 13; abundance: -; v_gene: TRBV5-8; d_gene: -; j_gene: TRBJ1-5; CDR3aa: CASTFGLNQPQHF; CDR3nt: TGTGCCAGCACCTTCGGACTCAATCAGCCCCAGCATTTT
len: 13; abundance: -; v_gene: TRBV6-5; d_gene: -; j_gene: TRBJ1-2; CDR3aa: CASKPIGWHGYTF; CDR3nt: TGTGCCAGCAAGCCTATCGGGTGGCATGGCTACACCTTC
len: 15; abundance: once; v_gene: TRBV11-2; d_gene: -; j_gene: TRBJ1-1; CDR3aa: CASSLGRGLNTEAFF; CDR3nt: TGTGCCAGCAGCTTAGGCAGGGGACTGAACACTGAAGCTTTCTTT
len: 15; abundance: -; v_gene: TRBV5-1; d_gene: -; j_gene: TRBJ2-1; CDR3aa: CASSPPGSPYNEQFF; CDR3nt: TGCGCCAGCAGCCCGCCTGGGAGCCCCTACAATGAGCAGTTCTTC
len: 16; abundance: -; v_gene: TRBV5-6; d_gene: TRBD2; j_gene: TRBJ2-7; CDR3aa: CASSLSVGGGTYEQYF; CDR3nt: TGTGCCAGCAGCTTAAGCGTGGGGGGGGGAACCTACGAGCAGTACTTC
len: 14; abundance: -; v_gene: TRBV6-1; d_gene: TRBD1; j_gene: TRBJ1-1; CDR3aa: CASSDTGVNTEAFF; CDR3nt: TGTGCCAGCAGTGACACAGGGGTGAACACTGAAGCTTTCTTT
len: 13; abundance: few; v_gene: TRBV6-1; d_gene: -; j_gene: TRBJ2-7; CDR3aa: CASRLTYSYEQYF; CDR3nt: TGTGCCAGCAGATTGACTTACTCCTACGAGCAGTACTTC
len: 13; abundance: -; v_gene: TRBV6-1; d_gene: -; j_gene: TRBJ1-2; CDR3aa: CASRSDRSYGYTF; CDR3nt: TGTGCCAGCAGAAGTGACAGGAGCTATGGCTACACCTTC
len: 14; abundance: -; v_gene: TRBV7-8; d_gene: -; j_gene: TRBJ1-6; CDR3aa: CASSLALGDSPLHF; CDR3nt: TGTGCCAGCAGCTTAGCGTTGGGGGATTCACCCCTCCACTTT
len: 17; abundance: -; v_gene: TRBV5-1; d_gene: TRBD1; j_gene: TRBJ1-3; CDR3aa: CASSDSRGRSSGNTIYF; CDR3nt: TGCGCCAGCAGCGACTCTAGGGGGCGCTCCTCTGGAAACACCATATATTTT
len: 15; abundance: -; v_gene: TRBV5-4; d_gene: -; j_gene: TRBJ2-1; CDR3aa: CASSLSADPYNEQFF; CDR3nt: TGTGCCAGCAGCTTATCCGCAGACCCCTACAATGAGCAGTTCTTC
len: 11; abundance: -; v_gene: TRBV2; d_gene: -; j_gene: TRBJ2-7; CDR3aa: CASFRDYEQYF; CDR3nt: TGTGCCAGCTTCCGGGACTACGAGCAGTACTTC
len: 15; abundance: -; v_gene: TRBV5-1; d_gene: TRBD1; j_gene: TRBJ1-3; CDR3aa: CASSLAGGQGNTIYF; CDR3nt: TGCGCCAGCAGCTTGGCCGGGGGACAGGGAAACACCATATATTTT
len: 14; abundance: -; v_gene: TRBV2; d_gene: -; j_gene: TRBJ2-5; CDR3aa: CASSGRAAQETQYF; CDR3nt: TGTGCCAGCAGTGGGCGAGCAGCCCAAGAGACCCAGTACTTC
len: 14; abundance: -; v_gene: TRBV2; d_gene: -; j_gene: TRBJ1-5; CDR3aa: CASTPAGSNQPQHF; CDR3nt: TGTGCCAGCACCCCCGCCGGTAGCAATCAGCCCCAGCATTTT
len: 15; abundance: few; v_gene: TRBV7-3; d_gene: TRBD1; j_gene: TRBJ2-2; CDR3aa: CASSSGQGLTGELFF; CDR3nt: TGTGCCAGCAGCTCGGGACAGGGATTAACCGGGGAGCTGTTTTTT
len: 15; abundance: -; v_gene: TRBV28; d_gene: -; j_gene: TRBJ2-7; CDR3aa: CASLAAALGSGEQYF; CDR3nt: TGTGCCAGCCTTGCGGCGGCTTTGGGAAGTGGCGAGCAGTACTTC
len: 17; abundance: once; v_gene: TRBV7-9; d_gene: -; j_gene: TRBJ1-4; CDR3aa: CASSPWFGAGTNEKLFF; CDR3nt: TGTGCCAGCAGCCCTTGGTTTGGCGCGGGCACTAATGAAAAACTGTTTTTT
len: 13; abundance: -; v_gene: TRBV18; d_gene: -; j_gene: TRBJ2-3; CDR3aa: CASSQQGEDTQYF; CDR3nt: TGTGCCAGCTCCCAACAGGGTGAAGATACGCAGTATTTT
len: 13; abundance: -; v_gene: TRBV6-1; d_gene: -; j_gene: TRBJ2-1; CDR3aa: CASSERWRDEQFF; CDR3nt: TGTGCCAGCAGTGAAAGATGGAGGGATGAGCAGTTCTTC
len: 14; abundance: -; v_gene: TRBV7-9; d_gene: -; j_gene: TRBJ1-5; CDR3aa: CASSLGGRNQPQHF; CDR3nt: TGTGCCAGCAGCTTAGGAGGGCGGAATCAGCCCCAGCATTTT
len: 14; abundance: -; v_gene: TRBV6-6; d_gene: TRBD1; j_gene: TRBJ2-6; CDR3aa: CASNRGAGANVLTF; CDR3nt: TGTGCCAGCAACAGGGGCGCTGGGGCCAACGTCCTGACTTTC
len: 14; abundance: once; v_gene: TRBV11-2; d_gene: -; j_gene: TRBJ2-1; CDR3aa: CASSLANVGNEWFF; CDR3nt: TGTGCCAGCAGCTTAGCAAACGTAGGCAATGAGTGGTTCTTC
len: 14; abundance: -; v_gene: TRBV19; d_gene: -; j_gene: TRBJ2-3; CDR3aa: CASSRGTDTDTQYF; CDR3nt: TGTGCCAGTAGTAGGGGGACTGACACAGATACGCAGTATTTT
len: 15; abundance: -; v_gene: TRBV28; d_gene: -; j_gene: TRBJ2-7; CDR3aa: CASSKTGTVPYEQYF; CDR3nt: TGTGCCAGCAGTAAGACCGGGACCGTTCCCTACGAGCAGTACTTC
len: 14; abundance: once; v_gene: TRBV6-1; d_gene: -; j_gene: TRBJ1-4; CDR3aa: CASSQAAYQEKLFF; CDR3nt: TGTGCCAGCAGCCAAGCGGCGTACCAAGAAAAACTGTTTTTT
len: 14; abundance: -; v_gene: TRBV14; d_gene: -; j_gene: TRBJ1-2; CDR3aa: CASSQVGQVDGYTF; CDR3nt: TGTGCCAGCAGCCAAGTAGGGCAGGTGGACGGCTACACCTTC
len: 15; abundance: -; v_gene: TRBV29-1; d_gene: -; j_gene: TRBJ2-2; CDR3aa: CSVASGHPNTGELFF; CDR3nt: TGCAGCGTCGCCTCGGGACACCCGAACACCGGGGAGCTGTTTTTT
len: 14; abundance: -; v_gene: TRBV13; d_gene: TRBD1; j_gene: TRBJ1-6; CDR3aa: CASSPTGGSSPLHF; CDR3nt: TGTGCCAGCAGCCCGACAGGGGGCAGTTCACCCCTCCACTTT
len: 15; abundance: -; v_gene: TRBV11-1; d_gene: TRBD2; j_gene: TRBJ2-7; CDR3aa: CASSLSGTSGYEQYF; CDR3nt: TGTGCCAGCAGCTTATCCGGGACTAGCGGCTACGAGCAGTACTTC
len: 12; abundance: -; v_gene: TRBV2; d_gene: -; j_gene: TRBJ2-3; CDR3aa: CASQTSTDTQYF; CDR3nt: TGTGCCAGCCAAACTAGCACAGATACGCAGTATTTT
len: 14; abundance: -; v_gene: TRBV19; d_gene: -; j_gene: TRBJ2-5; CDR3aa: CASKVWGTGETQYF; CDR3nt: TGTGCCAGTAAGGTATGGGGAACCGGGGAGACCCAGTACTTC
len: 15; abundance: -; v_gene: TRBV27; d_gene: TRBD2; j_gene: TRBJ2-1; CDR3aa: CASSPWGGRTNEQFF; CDR3nt: TGTGCCAGCAGTCCTTGGGGGGGACGTACTAATGAGCAGTTCTTC
len: 15; abundance: -; v_gene: TRBV6-1; d_gene: TRBD1; j_gene: TRBJ2-2; CDR3aa: CASSEWTGLPGELFF; CDR3nt: TGTGCCAGCAGTGAGTGGACAGGTCTCCCCGGGGAGCTGTTTTTT
len: 17; abundance: -; v_gene: TRBV5-4; d_gene: TRBD2; j_gene: TRBJ2-1; CDR3aa: CASSSGLAGGGYNEQFF; CDR3nt: TGTGCCAGCAGCTCCGGACTAGCGGGAGGAGGCTACAATGAGCAGTTCTTC
len: 12; abundance: -; v_gene: TRBV2; d_gene: -; j_gene: TRBJ2-2; CDR3aa: CASKWETGELFF; CDR3nt: TGTGCCAGCAAATGGGAAACCGGGGAGCTGTTTTTT
len: 15; abundance: -; v_gene: TRBV14; d_gene: -; j_gene: TRBJ2-5; CDR3aa: CASSPGAGQQETQYF; CDR3nt: TGTGCCAGCAGCCCCGGGGCAGGACAGCAAGAGACCCAGTACTTC
len: 16; abundance: -; v_gene: TRBV13; d_gene: -; j_gene: TRBJ1-1; CDR3aa: CASSLGWGQAGPEAFF; CDR3nt: TGTGCCAGCAGCTTGGGGTGGGGGCAGGCCGGCCCTGAAGCTTTCTTT
len: 14; abundance: -; v_gene: TRBV6-6; d_gene: TRBD2; j_gene: TRBJ2-7; CDR3aa: CATLDSGDSYEQYF; CDR3nt: TGTGCCACGCTCGATAGCGGGGACTCCTACGAGCAGTACTTC
len: 15; abundance: -; v_gene: TRBV13; d_gene: -; j_gene: TRBJ2-1; CDR3aa: CASSLGRSPGNEQFF; CDR3nt: TGTGCCAGCAGCTTGGGCAGGTCGCCCGGGAATGAGCAGTTCTTC
len: 14; abundance: -; v_gene: TRBV5-6; d_gene: -; j_gene: TRBJ2-5; CDR3aa: CASSLGLREETQYF; CDR3nt: TGTGCCAGCAGCTTGGGTCTCAGGGAGGAGACCCAGTACTTC
len: 15; abundance: -; v_gene: TRBV28; d_gene: TRBD2; j_gene: TRBJ2-7; CDR3aa: CASTTSGGPSYEQYF; CDR3nt: TGTGCCAGCACTACTAGCGGGGGGCCGTCCTACGAGCAGTACTTC
len: 15; abundance: -; v_gene: TRBV5-8; d_gene: TRBD1; j_gene: TRBJ2-5; CDR3aa: CASSLLRTGGETQYF; CDR3nt: TGTGCCAGCAGCTTGCTCAGGACAGGGGGAGAGACCCAGTACTTC
len: 13; abundance: -; v_gene: TRBV27; d_gene: TRBD1; j_gene: TRBJ2-4; CDR3aa: CASRGTEKNIQYF; CDR3nt: TGTGCCAGCAGGGGGACAGAGAAAAACATTCAGTACTTC
len: 13; abundance: -; v_gene: TRBV28; d_gene: -; j_gene: TRBJ2-5; CDR3aa: CASSETNQETQYF; CDR3nt: TGTGCCAGCAGTGAGACAAACCAAGAGACCCAGTACTTC
len: 16; abundance: -; v_gene: TRBV4-1; d_gene: TRBD1; j_gene: TRBJ2-3; CDR3aa: CASSQGTGAGTDTQYF; CDR3nt: TGCGCCAGCAGCCAAGGGACAGGGGCGGGCACAGATACGCAGTATTTT